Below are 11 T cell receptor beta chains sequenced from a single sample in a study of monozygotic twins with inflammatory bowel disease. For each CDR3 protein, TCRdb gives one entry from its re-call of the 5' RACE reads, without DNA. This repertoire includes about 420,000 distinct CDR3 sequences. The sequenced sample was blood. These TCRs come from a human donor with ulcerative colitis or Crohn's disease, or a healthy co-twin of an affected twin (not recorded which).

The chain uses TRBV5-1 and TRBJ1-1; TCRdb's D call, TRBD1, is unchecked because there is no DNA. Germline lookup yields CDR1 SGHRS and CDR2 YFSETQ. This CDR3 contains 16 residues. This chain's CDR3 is CASSLDRGLWDTEAFF.

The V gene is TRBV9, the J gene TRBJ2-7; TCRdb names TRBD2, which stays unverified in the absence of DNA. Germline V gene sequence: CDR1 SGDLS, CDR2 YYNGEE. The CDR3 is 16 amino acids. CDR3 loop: CASSPSGSSGRYEQYF.

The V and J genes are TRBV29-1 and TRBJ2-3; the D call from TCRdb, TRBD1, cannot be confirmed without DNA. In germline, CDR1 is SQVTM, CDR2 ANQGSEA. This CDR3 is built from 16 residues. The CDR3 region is CSVGPVRGANTDTQYF.

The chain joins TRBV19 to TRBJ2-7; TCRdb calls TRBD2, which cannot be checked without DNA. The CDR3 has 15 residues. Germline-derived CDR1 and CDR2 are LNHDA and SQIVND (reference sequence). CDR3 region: CASTVAGDRRNEQYF.

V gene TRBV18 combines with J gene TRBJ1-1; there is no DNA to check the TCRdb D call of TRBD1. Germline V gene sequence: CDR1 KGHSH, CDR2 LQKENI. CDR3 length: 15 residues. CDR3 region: CASARDTPPNTEAFF.

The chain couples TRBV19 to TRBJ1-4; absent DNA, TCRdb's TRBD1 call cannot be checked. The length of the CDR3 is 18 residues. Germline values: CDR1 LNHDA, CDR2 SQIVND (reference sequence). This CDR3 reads CASSLSQGGAAESEKLFF.

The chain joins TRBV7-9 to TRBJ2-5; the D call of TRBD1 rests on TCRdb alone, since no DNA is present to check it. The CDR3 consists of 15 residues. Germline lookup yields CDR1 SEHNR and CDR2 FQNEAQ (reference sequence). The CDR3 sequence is CASSLVVSRGETQYF.

CDR3 region: CASSFMGQGAREQYF. The chain is built from TRBV5-5 and TRBJ2-7; TCRdb gives TRBD1 as the D gene, but with no DNA this cannot be confirmed. Per germline, CDR1 SGHKS and CDR2 YYEKEE (reference sequence). This CDR3 has 15 amino acids.

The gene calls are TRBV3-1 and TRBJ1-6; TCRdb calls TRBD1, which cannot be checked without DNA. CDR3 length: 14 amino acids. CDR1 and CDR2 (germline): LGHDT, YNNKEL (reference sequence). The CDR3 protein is CASSPTGKLSPLHF.

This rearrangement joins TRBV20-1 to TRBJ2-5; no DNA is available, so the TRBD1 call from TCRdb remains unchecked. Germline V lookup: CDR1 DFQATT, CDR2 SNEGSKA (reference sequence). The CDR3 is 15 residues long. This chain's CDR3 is CSASTPGGKGETQYF.

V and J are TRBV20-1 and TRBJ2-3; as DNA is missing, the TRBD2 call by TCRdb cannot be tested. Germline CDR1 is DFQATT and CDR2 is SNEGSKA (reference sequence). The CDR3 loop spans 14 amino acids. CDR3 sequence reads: CSASLSGGTDTQYF.